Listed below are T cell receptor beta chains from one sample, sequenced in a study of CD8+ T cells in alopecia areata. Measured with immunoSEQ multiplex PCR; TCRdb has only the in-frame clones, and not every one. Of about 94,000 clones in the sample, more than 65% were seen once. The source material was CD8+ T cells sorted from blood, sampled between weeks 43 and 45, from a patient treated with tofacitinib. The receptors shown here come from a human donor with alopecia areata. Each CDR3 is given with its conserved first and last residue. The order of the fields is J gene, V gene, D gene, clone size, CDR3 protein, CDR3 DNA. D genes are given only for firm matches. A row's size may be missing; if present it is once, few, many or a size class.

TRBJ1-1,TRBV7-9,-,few,CASSLVTALNTEAFF,TGTGCCAGCAGCTTAGTGACAGCCCTGAACACTGAAGCTTTCTTT
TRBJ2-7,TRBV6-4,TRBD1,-,CASSDPVWRGQGNYEQYF,TGTGCCAGCAGTGACCCCGTATGGAGAGGACAGGGCAACTACGAGCAGTACTTC
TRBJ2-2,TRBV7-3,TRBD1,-,CASSLTTGFANTGELFF,TGTGCCAGCAGCTTAACGACAGGGTTCGCGAACACCGGGGAGCTGTTTTTT
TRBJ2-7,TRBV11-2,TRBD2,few,CASSLAYTSGPSYEQYF,TGTGCCAGCAGCTTAGCTTATACTAGCGGACCGTCCTACGAGCAGTACTTC
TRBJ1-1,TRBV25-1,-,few,CASSDLFREAFF,TGTGCCAGCAGTGATCTCTTCCGTGAAGCTTTCTTT
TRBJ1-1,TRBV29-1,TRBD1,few,CSVWTGPTEAFF,TGCAGCGTATGGACAGGCCCCACTGAAGCTTTCTTT
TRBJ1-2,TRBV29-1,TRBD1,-,CSVEDRDREPYGYTF,TGCAGCGTTGAAGATAGAGACAGGGAGCCCTATGGCTACACCTTC
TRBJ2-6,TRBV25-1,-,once,CASTGSGAGANVLTF,TGTGCCAGCACGGGGTCGGGGGCTGGGGCCAACGTCCTGACTTTC
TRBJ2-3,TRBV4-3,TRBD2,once,CASSPAGGGVTDTQYF,TGCGCCAGCAGCCCGGCTGGCGGGGGGGTTACAGATACGCAGTATTTT
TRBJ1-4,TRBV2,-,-,CASSDNILDEKLFF,TGTGCCAGCAGTGATAACATATTGGATGAAAAACTGTTTTTT
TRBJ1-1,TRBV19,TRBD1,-,CASSPTGGSGEAFF,TGTGCCAGTAGTCCCACAGGGGGCAGCGGTGAAGCTTTCTTT
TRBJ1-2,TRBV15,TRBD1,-,CATSGKDRGNYGYTF,TGTGCCACCAGCGGCAAGGACAGGGGAAACTATGGCTACACCTTC
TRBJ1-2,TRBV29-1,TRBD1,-,CSVYRGEGYTF,TGCAGCGTTTACAGGGGAGAGGGCTACACCTTC
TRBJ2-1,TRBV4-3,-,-,CASSQDLTEKNNEQFF,TGCGCCAGCAGCCAAGACTTAACAGAGAAGAACAATGAGCAGTTCTTC
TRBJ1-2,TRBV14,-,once,CASSQGLGEGYGYTF,TGTGCCAGCAGCCAAGGTCTCGGCGAGGGCTATGGCTACACCTTC
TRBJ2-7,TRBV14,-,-,CASSQEAGPGDEQYF,TGTGCCAGCAGCCAAGAGGCAGGGCCGGGTGACGAGCAGTACTTC
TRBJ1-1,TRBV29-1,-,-,CSVLVNTEAFF,TGCAGCGTTTTAGTGAACACTGAAGCTTTCTTT
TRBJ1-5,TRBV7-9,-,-,CASSLAGLEPQHF,TGTGCCAGCAGCTTAGCTGGTCTGGAGCCCCAGCATTTT
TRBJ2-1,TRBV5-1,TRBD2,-,CASSLSSGGRPYNEQFF,TGCGCCAGCAGCTTGTCTAGCGGGGGGAGGCCCTACAATGAGCAGTTCTTC
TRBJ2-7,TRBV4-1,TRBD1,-,CASSQEEGASSYEQYF,TGCGCCAGCAGCCAAGAAGAGGGGGCCTCCTCCTACGAGCAGTACTTC
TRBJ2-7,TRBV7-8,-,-,CASSPQLGGEQYF,TGTGCCAGCAGCCCGCAACTCGGGGGCGAGCAGTACTTC
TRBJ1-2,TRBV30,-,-,CAWSVGTGYGYTF,TGTGCCTGGAGTGTAGGGACTGGCTATGGCTACACCTTC
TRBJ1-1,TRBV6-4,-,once,CASSLKPSSGRAFF,TGTGCCAGCAGCCTTAAACCCTCAAGCGGGCGAGCTTTCTTT
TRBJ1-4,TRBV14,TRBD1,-,CASSHHRGLGEKLFF,TGTGCCAGCAGCCACCACAGGGGGCTGGGTGAAAAACTGTTTTTT
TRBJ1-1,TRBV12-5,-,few,CASGQEQTTEAFF,TGTGCTAGTGGACAGGAACAAACCACTGAAGCTTTCTTT
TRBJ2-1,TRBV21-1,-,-,CARGGHLSSYNEQFF,TGTGCCAGGGGTGGGCATCTGAGCTCCTACAATGAGCAGTTCTTC
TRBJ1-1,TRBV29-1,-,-,CSVDRGTEAFF,TGCAGCGTTGACAGGGGAACTGAAGCTTTCTTT
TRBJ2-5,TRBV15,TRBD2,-,CATSRSAGGQETQYF,TGTGCCACCAGCAGGTCAGCGGGGGGCCAAGAGACCCAGTACTTC
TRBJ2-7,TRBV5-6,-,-,CASSPQGSSYEQYF,TGTGCCAGCAGCCCGCAGGGGTCAAGCTACGAGCAGTACTTC
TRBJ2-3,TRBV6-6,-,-,CATTQRLTDTQYF,TGTGCCACGACCCAGCGGCTCACAGATACGCAGTATTTT
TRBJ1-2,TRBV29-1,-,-,CSVEGGLDYGYTF,TGCAGCGTTGAGGGGGGACTGGACTATGGCTACACCTTC
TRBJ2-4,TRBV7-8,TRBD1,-,CASSLPGGNIQYF,TGTGCCAGCAGCTTACCAGGGGGAAACATTCAGTACTTC
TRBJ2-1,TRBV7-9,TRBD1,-,CASSLVADRGHEQFF,TGTGCCAGCAGCTTAGTAGCGGACAGGGGACATGAGCAGTTCTTC
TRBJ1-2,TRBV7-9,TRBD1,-,CASSPIDRGDNYGYTF,TGTGCCAGCAGCCCAATCGACAGGGGGGATAACTATGGCTACACCTTC
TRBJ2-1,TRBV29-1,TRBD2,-,CSVWTSYNEQFF,TGCAGCGTTTGGACTAGCTACAATGAGCAGTTCTTC
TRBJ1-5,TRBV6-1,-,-,CASSDRDYSNQPQHF,TGTGCCAGCAGTGACCGGGACTATAGCAATCAGCCCCAGCATTTT
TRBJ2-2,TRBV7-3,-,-,CASRGGAGELFF,TGTGCCAGTCGAGGAGGGGCCGGGGAGCTGTTTTTT
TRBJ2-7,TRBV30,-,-,CAWRVSSGEQYF,TGTGCCTGGAGGGTTAGCTCGGGCGAGCAGTACTTC
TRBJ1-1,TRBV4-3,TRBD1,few,CASSPRTGQGRNTEAFF,TGCGCCAGCAGCCCAAGAACGGGACAGGGGAGGAACACTGAAGCTTTCTTT
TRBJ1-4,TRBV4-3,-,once,CASSQDSTNEKLFF,TGCGCCAGCAGCCAAGATTCAACTAATGAAAAACTGTTTTTT
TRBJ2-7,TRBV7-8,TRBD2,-,CASSFPGGEQYF,TGTGCCAGCAGCTTCCCGGGAGGCGAGCAGTACTTC
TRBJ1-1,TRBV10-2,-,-,CASSPRLGGRAEAFF,TGCGCCAGCAGTCCCCGATTGGGGGGTCGGGCTGAAGCTTTCTTT
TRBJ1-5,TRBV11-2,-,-,CASSAGAYNQPQHF,TGTGCCAGCAGCGCCGGGGCCTACAATCAGCCCCAGCATTTT
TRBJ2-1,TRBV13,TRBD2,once,CASSLVPNGGAKGDEQFF,TGTGCCAGCAGCTTGGTACCTAACGGGGGGGCCAAGGGAGATGAGCAGTTCTTC
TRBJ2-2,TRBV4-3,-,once,CASSQDIQGEGTGELFF,TGCGCCAGCAGCCAAGATATTCAGGGCGAGGGGACCGGGGAGCTGTTTTTT
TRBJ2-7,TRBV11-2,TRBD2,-,CASSLEWAGGPDEQYF,TGTGCCAGCAGCTTAGAGTGGGCGGGGGGGCCTGACGAGCAGTACTTC
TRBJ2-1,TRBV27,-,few,CASSALGVRNEQFF,TGTGCCAGCAGTGCCTTGGGGGTTCGCAATGAGCAGTTCTTC
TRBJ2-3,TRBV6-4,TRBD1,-,CASSPGTASTDTQYF,TGTGCCAGCAGCCCCGGGACAGCATCAACAGATACGCAGTATTTT
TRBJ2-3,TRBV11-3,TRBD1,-,CASSSRGTGGSDTQYF,TGTGCCAGCAGCTCCCGAGGGACAGGGGGTTCGGATACGCAGTATTTT
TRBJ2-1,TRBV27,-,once,CASSFAVGNEQFF,TGTGCCAGCAGTTTTGCAGTGGGGAATGAGCAGTTCTTC
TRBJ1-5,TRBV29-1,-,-,CSARADSNQPQHF,TGCAGCGCTAGGGCAGATAGCAATCAGCCCCAGCATTTT